Below are 16 T cell receptor beta chains sequenced from a single sample in a study of cytomegalovirus exposure and HLA in healthy donors. The PCR made use of 60 Vbeta and 13 Jbeta primers. Method: immunoSEQ multiplex PCR; TCRdb's copy keeps in-frame clones and lacks some. This table holds around 190,000 clones, over 75% found once. The specimen was PBMCs. The receptors stem from a woman in her twenties or thirties in good health and CMV-seronegative.

V usage is TRBV19 and J usage is TRBJ1-6; D ambiguous. The germline V gene has CDR1 LNHDA and CDR2 SQIVND (reference sequence). With 7 bases removed from V and 0 bases from J, the gap between germline ends came to 7 bases. The CDR3 is 14 residues long. The CDR3 reads CASTKSSYNSPLHF. CDR3 sequence (DNA): TGTGCCAGTACTAAGAGCTCCTATAATTCACCCCTCCACTTT.

This chain connects TRBV29-1 to TRBJ1-1; D is possibly TRBD1 (5 bases). The CDR3 is made up of 13 amino acids. Germline CDR1 reads SQVTM; CDR2 reads ANQGSEA. Trimming stripped 7 bases from V and 2 bases from J, with 14 bases between. CDR3 nucleotide sequence: TGCAGCGGCCGGGAGACAGTCAACACTGAAGCTTTCTTT. Its translation: CSGRETVNTEAFF.

The chain links TRBV27 to TRBJ2-7, with 10 bases that match TRBD2. This CDR3 contains 15 residues. Germline V gene sequence: CDR1 MNHEY, CDR2 SMNVEV (reference sequence). J was trimmed by 7 bases and V by 2 bases; bases with no gene match: 8. The CDR3 coding sequence is TGTGCCAGCAGTTTAGGCCTAGCGGGAGTGGGGGAGCAGTACTTC. It codes for CASSLGLAGVGEQYF.

This clone was counted a few times. The V and J genes are TRBV29-1 and TRBJ2-1; 7 bases match TRBD1. Trimming at V came to 6 bases and at J to 7 bases, leaving 12 bases not matched to a gene. CDR3 size: 14 residues. Germline V CDR1 and CDR2: SQVTM, ANQGSEA. The CDR3 loop is CSVLDRVSPNEQFF. DNA for the CDR3: TGCAGCGTACTTGACAGGGTATCCCCTAATGAGCAGTTCTTC.

The table lists this clone with a few counts. This chain links TRBV6-5 with TRBJ2-1; D is perhaps TRBD1 (5 bases). The CDR3 runs to 16 residues. Germline lookup yields CDR1 MNHEY and CDR2 SVGAGI. Trimming took off 0 bases at V and 10 bases at J, with 19 bases between the two ends. CDR3 sequence (DNA): TGTGCCAGCAGTTACTCGATAGGACAAGGGCCCTTCGAGCAGTTCTTC. It is translated as CASSYSIGQGPFEQFF.

Details on this clone: Germline is not matched at one junction end, which may reflect a read error. CDR3 coding DNA: TGTGCCAGCAGCGCACCAGGGATCTATGGCTACCCCTTC. Translation gives CASSAPGIYGYPF. V usage is TRBV7-8 and J usage is TRBJ1-2, with a tentative D call TRBD1 (5 bases). CDR3 length: 13 amino acids. Germline V lookup: CDR1 SGHVS, CDR2 FQNEAQ.

This clone occurred once. V is TRBV12-5 and J is TRBJ1-1; D call uncertain. CDR1 and CDR2 (germline): LGHNT, FRNRAP. The CDR3 has 12 amino acids. V lost 6 bases to trimming and J lost 6 bases, with 11 bases between them. The CDR3 nucleotides read TGTGCTAGTGGGGCGGGTTTCGCTGAAGCTTTCTTT. Translated: CASGAGFAEAFF.

This chain joins TRBV30 and TRBJ2-3, with D possibly being TRBD1 (6 bases). Germline CDR1 and CDR2: GTSNPN and SVGIG (reference sequence). This CDR3 is built from 15 residues. V gave up 4 bases and J gave up 1 base, with 15 bases separating them. CDR3 amino acids: CAWTEQGRGTDTQYF. In DNA form, the CDR3 reads TGTGCCTGGACCGAACAGGGACGGGGCACAGATACGCAGTATTTT. The full variable domain, with the rest looked up from reference TRBV30 and TRBJ2-3, is SQTIHQWPATLVQPVGSPLSLECTVEGTSNPNLYWYRQAAGRGLQLLFYSVGIGQISSEVPQNLSASRPQDRQFILSSKKLLLSDSGFYLCAWTEQGRGTDTQYFGPGTRLTVL.

This chain joins TRBV28 and TRBJ1-2; the D gene is possibly TRBD1 (5 bases). V lost 5 bases, J lost 2 bases, and 15 bases lay in between. The CDR3 spans 15 residues. Germline lookup yields CDR1 MDHEN and CDR2 SYDVKM. CDR3 coding DNA: TGTGCCAGCAGTCCCCCGGGCGGGGGGAACTATGGCTACACCTTC. It is translated as CASSPPGGGNYGYTF.

The V call is TRBV9, the J call TRBJ1-1, with D maybe TRBD1 (6 bases). Germline CDR1 SGDLS, CDR2 YYNGEE. Trimming stripped 4 bases from V and 2 bases from J, with 18 bases between. The length of the CDR3 is 16 residues. CDR3 amino acids: CASSPPGMGANTEAFF. In DNA, the CDR3 is TGTGCCAGCAGCCCTCCGGGTATGGGGGCTAACACTGAAGCTTTCTTT.

The chain combines TRBV30 with TRBJ1-3; 7 nucleotides align to TRBD1. The CDR3 extends over 16 amino acids. With V trimmed by 0 bases and J by 1 base, 6 bases remained unmatched. Germline CDR1 is GTSNPN and CDR2 is SVGIG (reference sequence). CDR3 in DNA: TGTGCCTGGAGTGTATCAGGGGGGCTTTCTGGAAACACCATATATTTT. This translates into CAWSVSGGLSGNTIYF.

This clone has a single count. V gene TRBV9 combines with J gene TRBJ2-7; TRBD2 matches 14 bases. Trimming took 3 bases from V and 0 from J; bases not matched to a gene: 5. Germline V lookup: CDR1 SGDLS, CDR2 YYNGEE. This CDR3 spans 17 amino acids. The chain's CDR3 is CASSAGLAGVSSYEQYF. As DNA, the CDR3 is TGTGCCAGCAGCGCGGGACTAGCGGGGGTAAGCTCCTACGAGCAGTACTTC.

This clone was seen once. This rearrangement joins TRBV5-1 to TRBJ1-3, with 8 bases fitting TRBD1. The germline gives CDR1 SGHRS, CDR2 YFSETQ. The J segment lost 0 bases and the V segment lost 4 bases, leaving 3 bases of the junction unmatched. This CDR3 spans 15 amino acids. The CDR3 coding sequence is TGCGCCAGCAGCGCGGGACAGGACTCTGGAAACACCATATATTTT. This gives the protein CASSAGQDSGNTIYF.

Notes on this clone: A junction boundary mismatches the germline segment, possibly from a read error. The chain links TRBV10-3 to TRBJ1-1, with TRBD1 matching over 7 bases. The CDR3 runs 13 residues. Germline V gene data show CDR1 as ENHRY and CDR2 as SYGVKD. The CDR3 spells CASSYNRGTEAFF. DNA of the CDR3: TGTGCCAGCAGTTATAACAGGGGTACTGAAGCTTTCTTT.

The chain employs TRBV5-1 and TRBJ2-5; D is perhaps TRBD1 (6 bases). V lost 2 bases, J lost 2 bases, and 10 bases lay in between. The germline CDR1 and CDR2 sequences are SGHRS and YFSETQ. This CDR3 has 14 amino acids. The CDR3 spells CASSFGQGQETQYF. CDR3 nucleotides: TGCGCCAGCAGCTTCGGGCAGGGGCAAGAGACCCAGTACTTC.

The J gene is TRBJ2-7, the V gene TRBV6-1; 10 positions agree with TRBD1. The CDR3 spans 15 residues. CDR1 MNHNS and CDR2 SASEGT come from the germline V gene. With V trimmed by 6 bases and J by 3 bases, 8 bases remained unmatched. CDR3 protein: CASRLGQGPYYEQYF. For the CDR3, the DNA is TGTGCCAGCAGGCTGGGACAGGGGCCCTACTACGAGCAGTACTTC.